This entry concerns a single T cell receptor (beta chain). What it recognizes is unknown. TCRdb called the 5' RACE reads again in MiXCR, with one record for every CDR3 protein. Of roughly 410,000 distinct CDR3 sequences in the sample, 20% to 25% are singletons; the top ten hold 7% to 9.5%. The sample belongs to a study of T-cell memory formation after mild COVID-19. At the level of the study: The TCR clusters were mostly specific to one donor. General study results and limits: Balance between CD4 and CD8 was seen in clones contracting day 15 to 85, and a CD4+ lean was seen in later expanders. Researchers report contracting CD4+ clones mostly in CM and EM, with CD8+ clones in EMRA.

V was shortened by 1 base and J by 3 bases, with 12 bases between the two germline ends. The germline gives CDR1 SGHTA, CDR2 FQGNSA. This CDR3 is built from 15 residues. V usage is TRBV7-2 and J usage is TRBJ1-2; possible D gene TRBD1, 5 bases. The source material was PBMCs or a T cell subset sorted from them (not recorded which). This sequence was found in an adult woman who had mild COVID-19 (a few samples of this study predate the infection). Cell type and time point are not known. The CDR3 sequence: CASSLVGGPDYGYTF. Written as DNA, the CDR3 is TGTGCCAGCAGCTTAGTCGGGGGTCCTGACTATGGCTACACCTTC.